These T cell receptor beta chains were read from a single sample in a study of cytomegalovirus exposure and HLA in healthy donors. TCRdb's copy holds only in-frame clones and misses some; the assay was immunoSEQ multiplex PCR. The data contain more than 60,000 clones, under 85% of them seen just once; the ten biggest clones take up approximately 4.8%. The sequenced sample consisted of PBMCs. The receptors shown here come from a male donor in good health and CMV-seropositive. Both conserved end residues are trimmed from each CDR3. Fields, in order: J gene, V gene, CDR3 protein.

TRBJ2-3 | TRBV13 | ASSPDVGRVLDTQY
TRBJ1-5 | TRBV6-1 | ASSEIRGPRARDQPQH
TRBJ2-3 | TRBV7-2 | ASSFERGVKDTQY
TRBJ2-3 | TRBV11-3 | ASSGTSSTMQY
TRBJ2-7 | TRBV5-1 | ASSLEVGGFYEQY
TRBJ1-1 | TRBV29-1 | SANRGRNTEAF
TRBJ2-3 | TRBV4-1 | ASSPAPSTSGGAYFTDTQY
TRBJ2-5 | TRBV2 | ASSVGQGPSETQY
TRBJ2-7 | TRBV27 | ASKQTGNYEQY
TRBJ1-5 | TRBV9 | ASSVGEGGGNQPQH
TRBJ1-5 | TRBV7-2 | ASSGGQGAGQPQH
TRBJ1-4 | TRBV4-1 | ASSQGLASEKLF